The 15 T cell receptor beta chains given below trace back to one sample, sequenced in a study of immune evolution from preneoplasia to lung adenocarcinoma. Profiled with immunoSEQ multiplex PCR; TCRdb holds only in-frame clones, not every one. The sample contains under 8,500 clones, about 86% of which appear only once. Sequencing was done on a sample of FFPE invasive lung adenocarcinoma tissue. Source of these receptors: a person between 45 and 65 years old with lung adenocarcinoma.

The rearrangement joins TRBV15 to TRBJ1-3; 9 bases align to TRBD1. J gave up 5 bases and V 1 base, and 12 bases lay outside the gene matches. This CDR3 has 18 residues. Looked up from germline, CDR1 is LNHNV and CDR2 is YYDKDF (reference sequence). The CDR3 here is CATSRGNTGGAKRNTIYF. The CDR3 DNA reads TGTGCCACCAGCAGAGGGAATACAGGGGGCGCGAAAAGAAACACCATATATTTT.

This chain uses TRBV2 with TRBJ2-7, with 11 bases aligning to TRBD1. The length of the CDR3 is 15 residues. Germline CDR1 SNHLY, CDR2 FYNNEI. J gave up 7 bases and V 6 bases, and 11 bases lay outside the gene matches. CDR3 amino acids: CASRQTGTGGGEQYF. Written as DNA, the CDR3 is TGTGCCAGCAGACAAACCGGGACAGGGGGTGGAGAGCAGTACTTC.

V is TRBV5-1 and J is TRBJ1-1, with D perhaps TRBD1 (5 bases). There are 14 residues in the CDR3. Trimming took 2 bases from V and 1 from J, leaving 9 bases between them. Germline values: CDR1 SGHRS, CDR2 YFSETQ. DNA of the CDR3: TGCGCCAGCAGCTTTGGACAAGCGAACACTGAAGCTTTCTTT. Protein sequence: CASSFGQANTEAFF.

This clone has a handful of counts. This chain connects TRBV19 to TRBJ2-1, with 9 bases fitting TRBD2. Losses at the gene ends were 5 bases for V and 5 bases for J; bases not matched to a gene: 10. The CDR3 loop spans 16 amino acids. The germline V gene encodes CDR1 LNHDA and CDR2 SQIVND (reference sequence). CDR3 residues: CASSPIGGGGDNEQFF. The CDR3 DNA is TGTGCCAGTAGTCCTATCGGTGGCGGGGGGGACAATGAGCAGTTCTTC.

The CDR3 is CASSLGQKGKTYEQYF. The CDR3 DNA is TGTGCCAGCAGCTTAGGTCAGAAGGGGAAGACATACGAGCAGTACTTC. The chain is built from TRBV7-9 and TRBJ2-7; possibly TRBD1 for D (5 bases). CDR3 length: 16 residues. Trimming stripped 1 base from V and 4 bases from J, with 17 bases between. Germline CDR1 and CDR2: SEHNR and FQNEAQ (reference sequence).

The V and J genes are TRBV7-3 and TRBJ1-1; D possibly corresponds to TRBD1 (6 bases). The CDR3 has 14 residues. Trimming removed 3 bases at V and 4 bases at J, with 12 bases between. Germline lookup yields CDR1 SGHTA and CDR2 FQGTGA. CDR3 protein: CASSFTGSSTEAFF. CDR3 DNA: TGTGCCAGCAGCTTTACAGGGAGCTCCACTGAAGCTTTCTTT.

The chain carries TRBV27 and TRBJ1-5; D uncertain. The CDR3 has 16 residues. V lost 3 bases to trimming and J lost 2 bases, with 14 bases between them. CDR1 MNHEY and CDR2 SMNVEV come from the germline V gene (reference sequence). The DNA for the CDR3 is TGTGCCAGCAGTTTCCTAAGGGATGTGGGCAATCAGCCCCAGCATTTT. It specifies CASSFLRDVGNQPQHF.

The chain uses TRBV7-2 and TRBJ2-3; perhaps D is TRBD1 or TRBD2 (5 bases each). CDR3 length equals 14 residues. The germline gives CDR1 SGHTA, CDR2 FQGNSA. The V end lost 4 bases, the J end lost 4 bases, and 12 bases lay between the germline ends. The CDR3 loop reads CASSWGNQADTQYF. The DNA of the CDR3 is TGTGCCAGCAGCTGGGGGAACCAGGCAGATACGCAGTATTTT.

The chain joins TRBV28 to TRBJ2-7; perhaps TRBD1 as D (6 bases). This CDR3 spans 16 amino acids. Trimming took 7 bases from V and 0 from J, leaving 19 bases between them. Germline CDR1 reads MDHEN; CDR2 reads SYDVKM. For the CDR3, the DNA is TGTGCCAGCAATTCCCCAGGGACATCGGACTCCTACGAGCAGTACTTC. Its protein product is CASNSPGTSDSYEQYF.

CDR3 residues: CASSYGQGQTEAFF. The CDR3 DNA follows: TGTGCCAGCAGTTACGGACAGGGCCAGACTGAAGCTTTCTTT. The chain uses TRBV6-6 and TRBJ1-1, with 8 bases matching TRBD1. This CDR3 region has 14 residues. Germline V gene data show CDR1 as MNHNY and CDR2 as SVGAGI (reference sequence). V lost 2 bases, J lost 5 bases, and 4 bases stayed unmatched.

In this sample, this clone turned up once. V is TRBV19 and J is TRBJ1-6; D is perhaps TRBD1 (5 bases). The CDR3 has 16 residues. From germline, CDR1 is LNHDA and CDR2 SQIVND (reference sequence). V was pared by 5 bases and J by 7 bases, with 18 bases between. The CDR3: CASSARVGDGNSPLHF. The CDR3 nucleotides read TGTGCCAGTAGTGCCCGGGTCGGGGACGGGAATTCACCCCTCCACTTT.

The chain couples TRBV5-6 to TRBJ1-6; weak D call: TRBD1 (5 bases). Germline CDR1 and CDR2: SGHDT and YYEEEE. V lost 0 bases to trimming and J lost 8 bases, with 12 bases between them. The CDR3 covers 15 residues. The CDR3 coding sequence is TGTGCCAGCAGCTTGGCCGGGGGTACAGATTCACCCCTCCACTTT. Its translation is CASSLAGGTDSPLHF.

V usage is TRBV6-6 and J usage is TRBJ2-3; no clear D gene. The CDR3 has 13 amino acids. Germline V gene sequence: CDR1 MNHNY, CDR2 SVGAGI (reference sequence). Trimming removed 6 bases at V and 4 bases at J, with 11 bases between. This CDR3 is CASRGRIADTQYF. For the CDR3, the DNA is TGTGCCAGCAGGGGAAGGATCGCAGATACGCAGTATTTT.

The chain uses TRBV2 and TRBJ2-1; D possibly corresponds to TRBD2 (7 bases). Trimming stripped 3 bases from V and 10 bases from J, with 13 bases between. This CDR3 has 13 residues. Germline V gives CDR1 SNHLY, CDR2 FYNNEI. The DNA of the CDR3 is TGTGCCAGCAGTGAGAGGGGGGGAAAGGAGCAGTTCTTC. Translation gives CASSERGGKEQFF.

This clone was detected only a few times. This chain joins TRBV6-1 and TRBJ2-7, with D hard to call. CDR1 is MNHNS, CDR2 SASEGT, per germline. The CDR3 extends over 11 amino acids. V was trimmed by 4 bases and J by 2 bases, leaving 3 bases between them. CDR3 bases: TGTGCCAGCAGTGGGACCTACGAGCAGTACTTC. Protein sequence: CASSGTYEQYF.